The 21 T cell receptor beta chains below all came from one sample that was sequenced in a study of identical twins. A single record per CDR3 protein comes from TCRdb applying MiXCR to the 5' RACE reads. The data contain approximately 410,000 distinct CDR3 sequences, approximately 17% of them singletons. Material for sequencing was naive T cells sorted from blood. All receptors come from a man in his fifties in good health.

The chain employs TRBV7-9 and TRBJ2-7; no definite D call. Germline loops: CDR1 SEHNR, CDR2 FQNEAQ (reference sequence). V was cut by 5 bases and J by 2 bases, with 13 bases left in between. This CDR3 is 14 amino acids long. CDR3 nucleotides: TGTGCCAGCAGCCGAAGAAACGCGCCCTACGAGCAGTACTTC. Translated: CASSRRNAPYEQYF.

The chain combines TRBV4-1 with TRBJ2-1, with TRBD2 identical over 10 bases. Germline V gene lookup returns CDR1 MGHRA and CDR2 YSYEKL. CDR3 length: 16 residues. Losses at the gene ends were 1 base for V and 4 bases for J; bases not matched to a gene: 4. The CDR3 DNA sequence: TGCGCCAGCAGCCAAGGAAGCGGGGGGGAATACAATGAGCAGTTCTTC. Translation: CASSQGSGGEYNEQFF.

The gene calls are TRBV3-1 and TRBJ2-3, with a possible D match to TRBD1 (6 bases). Germline CDR1 LGHDT, CDR2 YNNKEL (reference sequence). V lost 0 bases and J lost 4, with 20 bases in between. The CDR3 is 18 residues long. CDR3 sequence (DNA): TGTGCCAGCAGCCAAGAAGGGGGTTGGGACACCTACCCAGATACGCAGTATTTT. It yields the protein CASSQEGGWDTYPDTQYF.

The V call is TRBV4-3, the J call TRBJ2-3; D possibly corresponds to TRBD1 (5 bases). This CDR3 spans 15 amino acids. CDR1 is LGHNA, CDR2 YSLEER, per germline. Trimming stripped 3 bases from V and 6 bases from J, with 16 bases between. As DNA, the CDR3 is TGCGCCAGCAGCCAGCTGACCTCAGGGCGGGATACGCAGTATTTT. Translating gives CASSQLTSGRDTQYF.

This clonotype showed up just a few times. The chain combines TRBV24-1 with TRBJ2-2; weak D call: TRBD2 (6 bases). V gave up 1 base and J gave up 0 bases, with 11 bases separating them. The CDR3 covers 17 residues. CDR1 is KGHDR, CDR2 SFDVKD, per germline. As DNA, the CDR3 is TGTGCCACCAGTGATTTTGGGGAGGTTTCGAACACCGGGGAGCTGTTTTTT. Translating gives CATSDFGEVSNTGELFF.

This clonotype was counted many times. The chain carries TRBV6-5 and TRBJ2-2; 12 bases are a match to TRBD2. This CDR3 contains 17 residues. Trimming cost V 0 bases and J 8 bases; bases outside gene matches: 7. Per the germline V gene, CDR1 is MNHEY and CDR2 is SVGAGI. The CDR3 is CASSYSWTSGTLGELFF. The DNA of the CDR3 is TGTGCCAGCAGTTACTCGTGGACTAGCGGGACCCTTGGGGAGCTGTTTTTT.

This chain joins TRBV7-2 and TRBJ1-2; maybe TRBD1 (5 bases). The CDR3 has 14 residues. V shed 5 bases and J shed 5 bases, with 15 bases lying between them. From germline, CDR1 is SGHTA and CDR2 FQGNSA. CDR3 sequence: CASSTYTEGYGYTF. CDR3 in DNA: TGTGCCAGCAGCACCTACACGGAGGGGTATGGCTACACCTTC.

This chain joins TRBV6-2 or TRBV6-3 and TRBJ1-1; the D is unclear. Per the germline V gene, CDR1 is MNHEY and CDR2 is SVGEGT. The CDR3 consists of 15 residues. V lost 0 bases to trimming and J lost 3 bases, with 11 bases between them. CDR3 DNA: TGTGCCAGCAGTTACTCACGGGGAGGGTACACTGAAGCTTTCTTT. Protein: CASSYSRGGYTEAFF.

In its sample, this clonotype was seen a few times. The chain has TRBV5-1 and TRBJ1-2; D might be TRBD1 (6 bases). The CDR3 length is 13 residues. The germline V gene has CDR1 SGHRS and CDR2 YFSETQ. Trimming shortened V by 5 bases and J by 3 bases, and 11 bases separated the two germline ends. The CDR3 is CASRPRTDYGYTF. Written as DNA, the CDR3 is TGCGCCAGCAGACCTAGGACAGACTATGGCTACACCTTC. Together with reference TRBV5-1 and TRBJ1-2, the CDR3 gives the full variable domain: KAGVTQTPRYLIKTRGQQVTLSCSPISGHRSVSWYQQTPGQGLQFLFEYFSETQRNKGNFPGRFSGRQFSNSRSEMNVSTLELGDSALYLCASRPRTDYGYTFGSGTRLTVV.

This chain uses TRBV28 with TRBJ2-5; possibly TRBD1 or TRBD2 for D (5 bases each). The germline V gene encodes CDR1 MDHEN and CDR2 SYDVKM. This CDR3 has 16 amino acids. The V and J ends lost 2 bases and 1 base respectively, with 14 bases between them. The CDR3 DNA reads TGTGCCAGCAGTTTACCTCGGGGCTACCGCCAAGAGACCCAGTACTTC. Its translation: CASSLPRGYRQETQYF.

V gene TRBV3-1 combines with J gene TRBJ2-2; no clear D. V was clipped by 4 bases and J by 5 bases, with 20 bases between them. The CDR3 is made up of 17 amino acids. Germline CDR1 reads LGHDT; CDR2 reads YNNKEL (reference sequence). The CDR3 DNA follows: TGTGCCAGCAGCCCTTCCTTGGGTCCCAGTGGAACCGGGGAGCTGTTTTTT. Amino acid sequence: CASSPSLGPSGTGELFF.

This clonotype was detected a few times. This chain uses TRBV6-5 with TRBJ1-5; 10 bases are shared with TRBD1. V trimming: 4 bases; J trimming: 4 bases; junction bases outside the gene matches: 10. The CDR3 has 17 residues. The germline V gene encodes CDR1 MNHEY and CDR2 SVGAGI. The CDR3 region has the DNA TGTGCCAGCAGTTCTTCCCCGACGGGACAGGGGAATCAGCCCCAGCATTTT. It is translated as CASSSSPTGQGNQPQHF.

A few counts support this clonotype. The chain links TRBV7-9 to TRBJ1-6; 9 nucleotides line up with TRBD1. Germline CDR1 is SEHNR and CDR2 is FQNEAQ (reference sequence). V was clipped by 4 bases and J by 7 bases; unmatched bases: 8. The CDR3 is 16 residues long. CDR3 in DNA: TGTGCCAGCAGCTCCTCGACAGGGGGTTTAAATTCACCCCTCCACTTT. Translated: CASSSSTGGLNSPLHF.

This sequence joins TRBV5-5 and TRBJ1-4, with 7 bases that match TRBD1. Trimming took 5 bases from V and 8 from J; bases not matched to a gene: 9. The CDR3 spans 14 residues. The germline V gene encodes CDR1 SGHKS and CDR2 YYEKEE (reference sequence). The CDR3 bases are TGTGCCAGCAGGTGGGACAGCGGACGGGAAAAACTGTTTTTT. It translates to CASRWDSGREKLFF. The complete variable domain, with remaining parts taken from reference TRBV5-5 and TRBJ1-4, reads DAGVTQSPTHLIKTRGQQVTLRCSPISGHKSVSWYQQVLGQGPQFIFQYYEKEERGRGNFPDRFSARQFPNYSSELNVNALLLGDSALYLCASRWDSGREKLFFGSGTQLSVL.

This clonotype was found many times. The V call is TRBV20-1, the J call TRBJ1-1, with D tentatively TRBD1 (6 bases). The CDR3 consists of 14 residues. Germline loops: CDR1 DFQATT, CDR2 SNEGSKA (reference sequence). V was trimmed by 3 bases and J by 4 bases, leaving 15 bases between them. CDR3 coding DNA: TGCAGTGCTAGTCACCCCAGGGGTGCCACTGAAGCTTTCTTT. Translated, it gives CSASHPRGATEAFF.

The sample holds many counts of this clonotype. This chain links TRBV7-9 with TRBJ2-1, with D perhaps TRBD1 (6 bases). V lost 5 bases and J lost 5, with 16 bases in between. This CDR3 has 15 residues. Per the germline V gene, CDR1 is SEHNR and CDR2 is FQNEAQ (reference sequence). CDR3 loop: CASSIHREINNEQFF. In nucleotides, the CDR3 is TGTGCCAGCAGCATACACAGGGAAATCAACAATGAGCAGTTCTTC.

This clonotype was picked up a small number of times. J is TRBJ2-3 and V is TRBV7-2; tentative D call: TRBD2 (6 bases). This CDR3 is built from 16 residues. Germline V gene lookup returns CDR1 SGHTA and CDR2 FQGNSA. V was pared by 4 bases and J by 0 bases, with 14 bases between. In DNA form, the CDR3 reads TGTGCCAGCAGCTCTGGGGGGAGTTTTAGCACAGATACGCAGTATTTT. Encoded protein: CASSSGGSFSTDTQYF.

This clonotype was found a few times. V is TRBV5-6 and J is TRBJ2-5; D is uncertain. Germline V lookup: CDR1 SGHDT, CDR2 YYEEEE. The CDR3 extends over 14 amino acids. V was pared by 0 bases and J by 5 bases, with 11 bases between. The CDR3 sequence is CASSLEALRETQYF. CDR3 nucleotides: TGTGCCAGCAGCTTGGAGGCCCTCCGGGAGACCCAGTACTTC.

The table lists this clonotype with many counts. V is TRBV10-3 and J is TRBJ1-3; D is ambiguous. Germline V gene lookup returns CDR1 ENHRY and CDR2 SYGVKD. With 4 bases removed from V and 0 bases from J, the gap between germline ends came to 10 bases. The CDR3 runs 15 residues. The CDR3 loop reads CAISGGRSSGNTIYF. Written as DNA, the CDR3 is TGTGCCATCAGTGGAGGTAGGAGCTCTGGAAACACCATATATTTT.

This clonotype was observed many times. This sequence joins TRBV4-2 and TRBJ1-2; 7 bases line up with TRBD1. Looked up from germline, CDR1 is LGHNA and CDR2 is YNFKEQ. This CDR3 has 15 amino acids. V gave up 0 bases and J gave up 4 bases; unmatched junction bases: 5. The chain's CDR3 is CASSQEDRILYGYTF. The CDR3, as DNA: TGTGCCAGCAGCCAAGAGGACAGGATCCTCTATGGCTACACCTTC.

The chain has TRBV5-1 and TRBJ2-5; 10 nucleotides align to TRBD2. The ends lost 7 bases at V and 2 bases at J; junction bases unmatched: 14. Germline values: CDR1 SGHRS, CDR2 YFSETQ. This CDR3 spans 17 amino acids. This chain's CDR3 is CASSRRLAGDRQETQYF. The CDR3 nucleotides read TGCGCCAGCTCCCGGCGGCTAGCGGGAGATCGACAAGAGACCCAGTACTTC.